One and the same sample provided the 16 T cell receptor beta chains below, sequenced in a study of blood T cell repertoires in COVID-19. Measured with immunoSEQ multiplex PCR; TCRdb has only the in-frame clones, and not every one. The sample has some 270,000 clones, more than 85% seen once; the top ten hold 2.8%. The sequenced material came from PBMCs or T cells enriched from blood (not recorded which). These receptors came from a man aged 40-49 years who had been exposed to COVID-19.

The CDR3 region has the DNA TGTGCCAGCAGACATAGCGGCGCGACAGATACGCAGTATTTT. This codes for CASRHSGATDTQYF. The gene calls are TRBV7-3 and TRBJ2-3; D is possibly TRBD2 (6 bases). Germline values: CDR1 SGHTA, CDR2 FQGTGA. There are 14 residues in the CDR3. V lost 6 bases and J lost 3, with 13 bases in between.

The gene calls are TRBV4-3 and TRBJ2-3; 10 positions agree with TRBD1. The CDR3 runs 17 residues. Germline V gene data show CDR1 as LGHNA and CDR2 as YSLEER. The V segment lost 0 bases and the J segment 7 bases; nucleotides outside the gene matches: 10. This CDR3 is CASSQDFRDRGRNTQYF. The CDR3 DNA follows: TGCGCCAGCAGCCAAGATTTTCGTGACAGGGGGCGGAATACGCAGTATTTT.

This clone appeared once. CDR3 DNA sequence: TGTGCCAGCAGCTATATCGGAGCGGGGGCCAACGTCCTGACTTTC. Protein product: CASSYIGAGANVLTF. The rearrangement uses TRBV7-3 and TRBJ2-6; D gene ambiguous. Germline values: CDR1 SGHTA, CDR2 FQGTGA. This CDR3 has 15 amino acids. V was pared by 4 bases and J by 4 bases, with 11 bases between.

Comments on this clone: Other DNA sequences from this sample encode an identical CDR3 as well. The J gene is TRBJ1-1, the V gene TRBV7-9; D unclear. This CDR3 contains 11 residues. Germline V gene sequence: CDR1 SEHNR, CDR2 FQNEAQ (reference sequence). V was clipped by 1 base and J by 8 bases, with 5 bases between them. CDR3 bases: TGTGCCAGCAGCTTAGGAGGGGAAGCTTTCTTT. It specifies CASSLGGEAFF.

CDR3 sequence reads: CASSQGQSYGYTF. As DNA, the CDR3 is TGTGCCAGCAGCCAGGGACAGAGCTATGGCTACACCTTC. The chain recombines TRBV4-2 with TRBJ1-2, with 7 bases lining up with TRBD1. V gave up 3 bases and J gave up 4 bases; unmatched junction bases: 2. The CDR3 contains 13 residues. Germline V gives CDR1 LGHNA, CDR2 YNFKEQ.

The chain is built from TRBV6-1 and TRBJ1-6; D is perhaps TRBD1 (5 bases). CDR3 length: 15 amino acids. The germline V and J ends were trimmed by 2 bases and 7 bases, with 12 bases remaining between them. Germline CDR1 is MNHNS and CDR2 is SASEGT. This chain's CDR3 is CASSETQGSNSPLHF. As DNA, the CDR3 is TGTGCCAGCAGTGAAACCCAGGGTAGCAATTCACCCCTCCACTTT.

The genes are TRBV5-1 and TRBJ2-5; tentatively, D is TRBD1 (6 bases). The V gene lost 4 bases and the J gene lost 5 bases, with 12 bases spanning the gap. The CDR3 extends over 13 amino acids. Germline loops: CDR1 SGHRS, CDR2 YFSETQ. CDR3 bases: TGCGCCAGCAGCGAACAGGGTACCGAGACCCAGTACTTC. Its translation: CASSEQGTETQYF.

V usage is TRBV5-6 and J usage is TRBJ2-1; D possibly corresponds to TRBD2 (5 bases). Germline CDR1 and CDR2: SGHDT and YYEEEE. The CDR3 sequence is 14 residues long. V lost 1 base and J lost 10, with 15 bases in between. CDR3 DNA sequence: TGTGCCAGCAGCTTGTGGGCTAGCAGTTCGGAGCAGTTCTTC. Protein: CASSLWASSSEQFF. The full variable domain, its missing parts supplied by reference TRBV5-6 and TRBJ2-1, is DAGVTQSPTHLIKTRGQQVTLRCSPKSGHDTVSWYQQALGQGPQFIFQYYEEEERQRGNFPDRFSGHQFPNYSSELNVNALLLGDSALYLCASSLWASSSEQFFGPGTRLTVL.

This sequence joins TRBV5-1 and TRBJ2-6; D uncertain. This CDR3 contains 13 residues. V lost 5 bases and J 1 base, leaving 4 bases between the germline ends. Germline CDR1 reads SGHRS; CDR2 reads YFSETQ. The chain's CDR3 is CASSRSGANVLTF. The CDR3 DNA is TGCGCCAGCAGTCGGTCTGGGGCCAACGTCCTGACTTTC.

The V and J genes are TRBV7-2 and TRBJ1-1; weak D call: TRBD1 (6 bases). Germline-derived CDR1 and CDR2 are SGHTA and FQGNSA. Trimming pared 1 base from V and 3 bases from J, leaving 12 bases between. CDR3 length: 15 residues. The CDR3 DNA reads TGTGCCAGCAGCTTAGTACCGGCAGGGGACACTGAAGCTTTCTTT. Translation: CASSLVPAGDTEAFF. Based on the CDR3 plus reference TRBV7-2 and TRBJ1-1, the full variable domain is GAGVSQSPSNKVTEKGKDVELRCDPISGHTALYWYRQSLGQGLEFLIYFQGNSAPDKSGLPSDRFSAERTGGSVSTLTIQRTQQEDSAVYLCASSLVPAGDTEAFFGQGTRLTVV.

In nucleotides, the CDR3 is TGCGCCAGCAGCTTGGCTCCAGGGACATCTGGAAACACCATATATTTT. Protein: CASSLAPGTSGNTIYF. This chain connects TRBV5-1 to TRBJ1-3; D may be TRBD1 (6 bases). Germline V gives CDR1 SGHRS, CDR2 YFSETQ. This CDR3 has 16 residues. Trimming removed 0 bases at V and 1 base at J, with 11 bases between.

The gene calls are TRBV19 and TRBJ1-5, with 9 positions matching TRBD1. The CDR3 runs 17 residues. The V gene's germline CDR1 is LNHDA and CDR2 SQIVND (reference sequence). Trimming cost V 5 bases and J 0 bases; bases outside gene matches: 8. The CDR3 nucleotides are TGTGCCAGTAGTTTCCGAGACAGGGGGTATAGCAATCAGCCCCAGCATTTT. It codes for CASSFRDRGYSNQPQHF. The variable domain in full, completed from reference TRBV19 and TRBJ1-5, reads DGGITQSPKYLFRKEGQNVTLSCEQNLNHDAMYWYRQDPGQGLRLIYYSQIVNDFQKGDIAEGYSVSREKKESFPLTVTSAQKNPTAFYLCASSFRDRGYSNQPQHFGDGTRLSIL.

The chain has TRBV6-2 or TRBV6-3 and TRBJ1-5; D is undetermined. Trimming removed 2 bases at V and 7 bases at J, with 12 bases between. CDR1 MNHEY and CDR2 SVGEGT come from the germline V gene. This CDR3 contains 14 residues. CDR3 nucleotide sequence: TGTGCCAGCAGTTACGAGGGAGTGGTCCAGCCCCAGCATTTT. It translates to CASSYEGVVQPQHF.

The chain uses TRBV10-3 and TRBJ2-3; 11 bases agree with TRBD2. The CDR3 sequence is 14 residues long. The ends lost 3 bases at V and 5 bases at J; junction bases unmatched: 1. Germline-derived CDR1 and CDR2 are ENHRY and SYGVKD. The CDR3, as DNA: TGTGCCATCAGTGAAACTAGCGGGAGAGATACGCAGTATTTT. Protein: CAISETSGRDTQYF.

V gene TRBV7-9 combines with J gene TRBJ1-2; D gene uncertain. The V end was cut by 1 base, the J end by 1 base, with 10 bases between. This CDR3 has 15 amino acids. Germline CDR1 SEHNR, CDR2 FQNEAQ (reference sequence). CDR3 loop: CASSLVGELNYGYTF. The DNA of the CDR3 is TGTGCCAGCAGCTTAGTGGGCGAACTTAACTATGGCTACACCTTC.

This chain's CDR3 is CASRGGINQPQHF. The CDR3 DNA sequence: TGTGCCAGCCGGGGAGGGATCAATCAGCCCCAGCATTTT. The rearrangement links TRBV12-3 or TRBV12-4 to TRBJ1-5; D remains ambiguous. The germline V and J ends were trimmed by 8 bases and 3 bases, with 11 bases remaining between them. The CDR3 spans 13 residues.